A single sample is the source of the 8 T cell receptor beta chains below, sequenced in a study of T-cell memory formation after mild COVID-19. Each CDR3 protein gets one entry after TCRdb re-called the 5' RACE reads with MiXCR. The sample lists about 190,000 distinct CDR3 sequences; around 30% were seen once. Material: PBMCs or a T cell subset sorted from them (not recorded which). Receptors originate from an adult woman who had mild COVID-19 (a few samples of this study predate the infection). Cell type and time point are not known.

This chain links TRBV20-1 with TRBJ1-1; D ambiguous. Germline V gene sequence: CDR1 DFQATT, CDR2 SNEGSKA (reference sequence). V lost 5 bases and J 4 bases, leaving 11 bases between the germline ends. The CDR3 loop spans 12 amino acids. The CDR3 DNA reads as TGCAGTGCTGGCGGGGTTGGCACTGAAGCTTTCTTT. It encodes CSAGGVGTEAFF.

V and J are TRBV3-1 and TRBJ1-1; D might be TRBD1 (6 bases). The CDR3 is 14 amino acids. Germline assignment: CDR1 LGHDT and CDR2 YNNKEL (reference sequence). The V gene lost 5 bases and the J gene lost 4 bases, with 14 bases spanning the gap. CDR3 region: CASSYKGVGTEAFF. The CDR3 bases are TGTGCCAGCAGCTATAAGGGGGTTGGCACTGAAGCTTTCTTT.

CDR3 sequence reads: CASSDPGQLEYEQYF. DNA of the CDR3: TGCGCCAGCAGCGACCCGGGACAGCTAGAATACGAGCAGTACTTC. V is TRBV5-1 and J is TRBJ2-7; 7 bases match TRBD1. V lost 4 bases, J lost 4 bases, and 11 bases stayed unmatched. Germline CDR1 and CDR2: SGHRS and YFSETQ. The length of the CDR3 is 15 residues. Combining the CDR3 with reference TRBV5-1 and TRBJ2-7 gives the whole variable domain KAGVTQTPRYLIKTRGQQVTLSCSPISGHRSVSWYQQTPGQGLQFLFEYFSETQRNKGNFPGRFSGRQFSNSRSEMNVSTLELGDSALYLCASSDPGQLEYEQYFGPGTRLTVT.

The chain links TRBV9 to TRBJ1-4; 8 positions agree with TRBD1. Germline V gene lookup returns CDR1 SGDLS and CDR2 YYNGEE. V lost 1 base and J lost 5; bases outside the gene matches: 7. This CDR3 contains 16 residues. The CDR3 DNA reads TGTGCCAGCAGCGTAACGGTACAGGGGGGGAATGAAAAACTGTTTTTT. It encodes CASSVTVQGGNEKLFF.

This clonotype was counted only a few times. The V call is TRBV5-1, the J call TRBJ2-7; D ambiguous. CDR3 length: 16 residues. Trimming removed 3 bases from V and 6 bases from J, with 22 bases in between. The V gene's germline CDR1 is SGHRS and CDR2 YFSETQ. For the CDR3, the DNA is TGCGCCAGCAGCTCCCTCGGTTTGGGTGTGCCCCCCGAGCAGTACTTC. This codes for CASSSLGLGVPPEQYF.

The chain employs TRBV11-2 and TRBJ2-7; 8 bases fit TRBD2. Germline CDR1 SGHAT, CDR2 FQNNGV. This CDR3 is 14 amino acids long. J lost 4 bases, V lost 3 bases, and 5 bases had no gene match. CDR3 amino acids: CASSFTGGRYEQYF. CDR3 nucleotide sequence: TGTGCCAGCAGCTTTACGGGCGGGAGGTACGAGCAGTACTTC.

This rearrangement joins TRBV7-9 to TRBJ2-7; D may be TRBD2 (6 bases). In germline, CDR1 is SEHNR, CDR2 FQNEAQ (reference sequence). Trimming pared 5 bases from V and 6 bases from J, leaving 17 bases between. The CDR3 runs to 14 residues. The CDR3 protein is CASSPRLGMSEQYF. The CDR3 coding sequence is TGTGCCAGCAGCCCCCGACTAGGAATGAGCGAGCAGTACTTC.

The rearrangement joins TRBV29-1 to TRBJ1-2; maybe TRBD1 (5 bases). Germline loops: CDR1 SQVTM, CDR2 ANQGSEA. The CDR3 is made up of 11 amino acids. V lost 6 bases, J lost 6 bases, and 11 bases lay in between. The CDR3 region has the DNA TGCAGCGTCGGGGGTATGGATGGCTACACCTTC. This translates into CSVGGMDGYTF.